Detailed here is one TCR beta chain. The clone's antigen remains unknown. Base quality data are lacking; no much larger clone is found one base away. A distance of 16 bases separates the germline ends of V and J, which lose 3 bases and 4 bases respectively. From the germline V gene (reference sequence), CDR1 is LNHDA and CDR2 is SQIVND. The CDR3 contains 16 residues, cysteine and phenylalanine counted. Solely the CDR3 DNA is kept, with 48 bases framed from the first base. High-throughput TCRbeta CDR3 sequencing of frozen genomic DNA was performed by immunoSEQ, including PCR amplification, mapping, bias correction and internal controls. In the authors' own workflow: Only productive rearrangements were retained, with each unique TCRbeta sequence defined by its CDR3 nucleotide sequence together with its V and J gene. For a sequence to be called donor-reactive, it needed a frequency of at least 0.01% and at least 5-fold expansion in CFSE-low cells compared with unstimulated pre-transplant cells. Minimum frequency thresholds were set for each subject on the basis of the unstimulated sample with the lowest template count, so that a detection power of at least 90% was ensured. Jensen-Shannon divergence between the top 1000 TCRbeta sequences post- versus pre-transplant served as the measure of repertoire turnover. Changes in detection of donor-reactive sequences were tested with two-sided Fisher's exact tests. Drawn from immuneACCESS, this table holds only the in-frame rearrangements with V and J called that TCRdb kept. Clones are partly lost; checked studies trace under half to an unresolved V gene and leave the rest unexplained. The DNA gave D and trimming, while V, J and clone size come from that table. This sample has some 15,000 clones in its table, and approximately 86% of those were observed once. The ten largest account for 28% of the sample.

Thawed unstimulated PBMCs were stained for CD3, CD4 and CD8 and FACS-sorted into CD3+CD4+ and CD3+CD8+ populations. Each of the 8 studied subjects was randomized to immunosuppression withdrawal. Genomic DNA was isolated with the Qiagen DNeasy Blood and Tissue Kit. This specimen comes from a study of T cell clones after liver transplantation (dated by TCRdb to about 2019). Regarding the study in general: Samples were obtained from ITN030ST, a randomized trial in which withdrawal of immunosuppression was attempted within 2 years of liver transplantation. Donor-reactive T cell clones were identified by TCRbeta sequencing after a pre-transplant mixed lymphocyte reaction and then tracked in post-transplant blood. As an antigen-independent comparator for the donor-reactive sequences, third party-reactive TCRbeta sequences from pre-transplant MLRs were identified as well. Blood samples were collected pre-transplant, pre-randomization before withdrawal, and post-randomization after either full withdrawal or failed withdrawal. The subjects received no induction therapy and were kept on standard immunosuppression until randomization at 12-24 months post-transplant. Three of the eight recipients were HCV-positive; the others were transplanted for non-autoimmune, non-viral indications. The study cohort included 8 liver transplant recipients, of whom 3 were classified as tolerant and 5 as non-tolerant. Tolerance was defined as complete withdrawal of immunosuppression for at least one year without a rise in liver enzymes beyond twice the upper limit of normal. What the research found in general, with its limitations: In 5 of 8 subjects, circulating donor-reactive CD4 TCRbeta sequences decreased significantly after transplant, regardless of tolerance or HCV status. Because no allograft tissue specimens were available, donor-reactive T cells may have migrated into the graft instead of being deleted. Because of small, heterogeneous patient numbers and non-standardized post-transplant time points, the conclusions were only preliminary. When repertoire turnover was accounted for, significantly reduced detection of donor-reactive sequences was found in 7 of 8 subjects for CD4 and in 8 of 8 subjects for CD8. In two subjects, low numbers of available donor cells limited the measurable donor-reactive repertoire. Donor-reactive sequences declined more than third party-reactive ones, suggesting partial antigen-specific deletion unrelated to withdrawal success.

This clonotype was sampled from a human patient who received a liver transplant. After a transplant, the graft donor may have provided part of the T cells. The rearrangement combines TRBV19 with TRBJ2-1; the D segment could be TRBD1, given 7 matching bases. Sample: CD8+ T cells from blood, taken around 44 months after liver transplant. The DNA sequence is given as TGTGCCAGTAGTATTGGGGGCGGGACAGCTTACAATGAGCAGTTCTTC. It codes for CASSIGGGTAYNEQFF.